A selection of T cell receptor beta chains follows, all from one sample in a study of blood T cell repertoires in COVID-19. The data were produced by immunoSEQ multiplex PCR, yet TCRdb's version contains in-frame clones alone and is incomplete. Here the sample spans roughly 360,000 clones, about 80% being singletons. The sequenced sample was peripheral blood. These receptors were obtained from a human donor with acute or convalescent COVID-19. The donor label of this sample is uncertain. The CDR3 runs from the conserved cysteine through the conserved F or W. D genes are given only for firm matches. Clone sizes are given selectively: once, few, many, or a class where the clone is expanded.

D gene: -
clone size: -
V gene: TRBV5-6
J gene: TRBJ2-7
CDR3 protein: CASSLAVSEQYF
CDR3 DNA: TGTGCCAGCAGCCTCGCGGTCTCCGAGCAGTACTTC

D gene: -
clone size: -
V gene: TRBV30
J gene: TRBJ1-3
CDR3 protein: CAWSTRSGNTIYF
CDR3 DNA: TGTGCCTGGAGTACCAGGTCTGGAAACACCATATATTTT

D gene: -
clone size: -
V gene: TRBV2
J gene: TRBJ2-6
CDR3 protein: CASSEAGRISGANVLTF
CDR3 DNA: TGTGCCAGCAGTGAAGCGGGGCGGATCTCTGGGGCCAACGTCCTGACTTTC

D gene: TRBD2
clone size: -
V gene: TRBV12-5
J gene: TRBJ2-1
CDR3 protein: CASALGGRLDDEQFF
CDR3 DNA: TGTGCTAGTGCTCTGGGCGGGAGACTCGATGATGAGCAGTTCTTC

D gene: -
clone size: -
V gene: TRBV18
J gene: TRBJ1-1
CDR3 protein: CASSQNQGYSEAFF
CDR3 DNA: TGTGCCAGCTCACAAAACCAGGGGTATTCTGAAGCTTTCTTT

D gene: TRBD2
clone size: -
V gene: TRBV27
J gene: TRBJ2-7
CDR3 protein: CASRSWTSGRYEQYF
CDR3 DNA: TGTGCCAGCAGGTCTTGGACTAGCGGGAGATACGAGCAGTACTTC

D gene: -
clone size: few
V gene: TRBV19
J gene: TRBJ2-7
CDR3 protein: CASSQKLSGPTYEQYF
CDR3 DNA: TGTGCCAGTAGTCAAAAGCTTAGCGGACCCACCTACGAGCAGTACTTC

D gene: TRBD1
clone size: -
V gene: TRBV30
J gene: TRBJ2-1
CDR3 protein: CAWGTGQGQVNEQFF
CDR3 DNA: TGTGCCTGGGGAACTGGACAGGGACAAGTGAATGAGCAGTTCTTC

D gene: TRBD1
clone size: -
V gene: TRBV27
J gene: TRBJ1-1
CDR3 protein: CASSPQGADTEAFF
CDR3 DNA: TGTGCCAGCAGTCCCCAGGGGGCAGACACTGAAGCTTTCTTT

D gene: TRBD1
clone size: few
V gene: TRBV7-9
J gene: TRBJ1-3
CDR3 protein: CASSPQGGQRNTIYF
CDR3 DNA: TGTGCCAGCAGCCCCCAGGGGGGACAGCGGAACACCATATATTTT

D gene: -
clone size: few
V gene: TRBV19
J gene: TRBJ1-2
CDR3 protein: CASRATGIRGYTF
CDR3 DNA: TGTGCCAGTAGGGCCACAGGGATCCGTGGCTACACCTTC

D gene: -
clone size: -
V gene: TRBV7-2
J gene: TRBJ2-1
CDR3 protein: CASSPGSYNEQFF
CDR3 DNA: TGTGCCAGCAGCCCAGGTAGCTACAATGAGCAGTTCTTC

D gene: -
clone size: -
V gene: TRBV7-8
J gene: TRBJ1-4
CDR3 protein: CASSQRQGIRDEKLFF
CDR3 DNA: TGTGCCAGCAGCCAAAGGCAGGGGATAAGGGATGAAAAACTGTTTTTT

D gene: TRBD1
clone size: -
V gene: TRBV15
J gene: TRBJ1-3
CDR3 protein: CATSRGGQGNTIYF
CDR3 DNA: TGTGCCACCAGCAGAGGGGGACAGGGAAACACCATATATTTT

D gene: TRBD1
clone size: -
V gene: TRBV6-5
J gene: TRBJ2-7
CDR3 protein: CASSRDRDYEQYF
CDR3 DNA: TGTGCCAGCAGCCGGGACAGGGACTACGAGCAGTACTTC

D gene: -
clone size: -
V gene: TRBV19
J gene: TRBJ2-1
CDR3 protein: CASRIRGSSSYNEQFF
CDR3 DNA: TGTGCCAGTAGGATCAGGGGCTCCAGCTCCTACAATGAGCAGTTCTTC

D gene: TRBD2
clone size: once
V gene: TRBV19
J gene: TRBJ2-3
CDR3 protein: CASSRSGTSGIRTQYF
CDR3 DNA: TGTGCCAGTAGTAGATCCGGGACTAGCGGGATTCGGACGCAGTATTTT

D gene: -
clone size: -
V gene: TRBV19
J gene: TRBJ2-7
CDR3 protein: CASSGRGRTYEQYF
CDR3 DNA: TGTGCCAGTAGTGGCAGGGGAAGGACCTACGAGCAGTACTTC

D gene: -
clone size: -
V gene: TRBV14
J gene: TRBJ1-2
CDR3 protein: CASSRAGGPTGTF
CDR3 DNA: TGTGCCAGCAGCCGGGCGGGGGGGCCCACTGGGACCTTC

D gene: -
clone size: -
V gene: TRBV2
J gene: TRBJ1-5
CDR3 protein: CASTLIRTDLYSNQPQHF
CDR3 DNA: TGTGCCAGCACCTTGATTCGGACAGATCTTTATAGCAATCAGCCCCAGCATTTT

D gene: -
clone size: -
V gene: TRBV20-1
J gene: TRBJ1-1
CDR3 protein: CSASRQTEAFF
CDR3 DNA: TGCAGTGCTAGTAGACAGACTGAAGCTTTCTTT

D gene: -
clone size: once
V gene: TRBV30
J gene: TRBJ2-3
CDR3 protein: CAWSVPGGITDTQYF
CDR3 DNA: TGTGCCTGGAGTGTACCCGGGGGTATCACAGATACGCAGTATTTT

D gene: -
clone size: -
V gene: TRBV5-1
J gene: TRBJ1-1
CDR3 protein: CASSLGDISNTEAFF
CDR3 DNA: TGCGCCAGCAGCTTGGGGGACATCTCGAACACTGAAGCTTTCTTT

D gene: -
clone size: -
V gene: TRBV18
J gene: TRBJ1-5
CDR3 protein: CASSPWEGQPQHF
CDR3 DNA: TGTGCCAGCTCACCATGGGAGGGACAGCCCCAGCATTTT

D gene: -
clone size: once
V gene: TRBV6-5
J gene: TRBJ1-5
CDR3 protein: CASYNRGGAEPQHF
CDR3 DNA: TGTGCCAGCTACAATAGAGGGGGGGCTGAGCCCCAGCATTTT

D gene: -
clone size: -
V gene: TRBV11-2
J gene: TRBJ2-2
CDR3 protein: CASSLRTAGGELFF
CDR3 DNA: TGTGCCAGCAGCTTACGGACAGCTGGCGGGGAGCTGTTTTTT

D gene: -
clone size: -
V gene: TRBV28
J gene: TRBJ1-6
CDR3 protein: CASSREINSPLHF
CDR3 DNA: TGTGCCAGCAGCCGGGAAATCAACTCACCCCTCCACTTT

D gene: -
clone size: -
V gene: TRBV28
J gene: TRBJ2-1
CDR3 protein: CASSLRETAFYNEQFF
CDR3 DNA: TGTGCCAGCAGTCTCCGCGAGACAGCCTTTTACAATGAGCAGTTCTTC

D gene: -
clone size: -
V gene: TRBV6-1
J gene: TRBJ2-3
CDR3 protein: CASSELLRVKQSSTDTQYF
CDR3 DNA: TGTGCCAGCAGTGAACTCCTGCGGGTGAAGCAATCTAGCACAGATACGCAGTATTTT

D gene: -
clone size: few
V gene: TRBV4-2
J gene: TRBJ2-2
CDR3 protein: CASSRPTTVAGELFF
CDR3 DNA: TGTGCCAGCAGCCGACCAACGACAGTGGCCGGGGAGCTGTTTTTT

D gene: -
clone size: -
V gene: TRBV15
J gene: TRBJ1-1
CDR3 protein: CATSRKSGTTLNTEAFF
CDR3 DNA: TGTGCCACCAGCAGAAAATCCGGGACAACTCTGAACACTGAAGCTTTCTTT

D gene: -
clone size: once
V gene: TRBV5-4
J gene: TRBJ2-3
CDR3 protein: CASSLDSGTDTQYF
CDR3 DNA: TGTGCCAGCAGCTTGGATAGCGGCACAGATACGCAGTATTTT

D gene: TRBD1
clone size: -
V gene: TRBV2
J gene: TRBJ1-4
CDR3 protein: CASKRQGPSNEKLFF
CDR3 DNA: TGTGCCAGCAAACGACAGGGCCCTAGTAATGAAAAACTGTTTTTT

D gene: TRBD1
clone size: -
V gene: TRBV28
J gene: TRBJ2-5
CDR3 protein: CASSPAGTGLLETQYF
CDR3 DNA: TGTGCCAGCAGCCCCGCAGGGACAGGGCTTTTAGAGACCCAGTACTTC

D gene: -
clone size: -
V gene: TRBV6-5
J gene: TRBJ1-5
CDR3 protein: CASTTGPYQPQHF
CDR3 DNA: TGTGCCAGCACCACAGGGCCCTATCAGCCCCAGCATTTT

D gene: -
clone size: -
V gene: TRBV7-5
J gene: TRBJ1-5
CDR3 protein: CVRSSAGVRNQPQHF
CDR3 DNA: TGTGTCAGAAGCTCTGCAGGGGTGAGGAATCAGCCCCAGCATTTT

D gene: -
clone size: -
V gene: TRBV19
J gene: TRBJ1-6
CDR3 protein: CASSMGSSYNSPLHF
CDR3 DNA: TGTGCCAGTAGTATGGGGAGCTCCTATAATTCACCCCTCCACTTT

D gene: -
clone size: -
V gene: TRBV29-1
J gene: TRBJ2-2
CDR3 protein: CSVARGTGELFF
CDR3 DNA: TGCAGCGTCGCTCGGGGCACCGGGGAGCTGTTTTTT

D gene: TRBD1
clone size: few
V gene: TRBV30
J gene: TRBJ2-7
CDR3 protein: CAWSVKGARTGGLGLYF
CDR3 DNA: TGTGCCTGGAGTGTGAAGGGCGCCCGGACAGGGGGCTTGGGTCTATACTTC

D gene: -
clone size: few
V gene: TRBV5-1
J gene: TRBJ2-7
CDR3 protein: CASSFSQGGYEQYF
CDR3 DNA: TGCGCCAGCAGCTTTTCCCAGGGGGGATACGAGCAGTACTTC

D gene: TRBD1
clone size: -
V gene: TRBV7-4
J gene: TRBJ2-1
CDR3 protein: CASSLETYVGTGALDEQFF
CDR3 DNA: TGTGCCAGCAGCTTAGAAACGTATGTAGGGACAGGGGCTCTCGATGAGCAGTTCTTC

D gene: -
clone size: -
V gene: TRBV5-6
J gene: TRBJ1-2
CDR3 protein: CASSALGVAGLNYGYTF
CDR3 DNA: TGTGCCAGCAGCGCCCTGGGCGTGGCAGGCCTTAACTATGGCTACACCTTC

D gene: TRBD1
clone size: -
V gene: TRBV6-5
J gene: TRBJ2-1
CDR3 protein: CASRPDRGPSNEQFF
CDR3 DNA: TGTGCCAGCAGACCGGACAGGGGCCCCTCTAATGAGCAGTTCTTC

D gene: -
clone size: once
V gene: TRBV11-2
J gene: TRBJ1-1
CDR3 protein: CASSLSPLGGTEAFF
CDR3 DNA: TGTGCCAGCAGCCTCTCACCACTGGGGGGCACTGAAGCTTTCTTT

D gene: TRBD1
clone size: -
V gene: TRBV6-1
J gene: TRBJ1-5
CDR3 protein: CASSEASGGVYQPQHF
CDR3 DNA: TGTGCCAGCAGTGAAGCTTCAGGGGGTGTCTATCAGCCCCAGCATTTT

D gene: TRBD1
clone size: -
V gene: TRBV24-1
J gene: TRBJ2-5
CDR3 protein: CATGDPGQPQETQYF
CDR3 DNA: TGTGCCACCGGTGATCCGGGACAGCCGCAAGAGACCCAGTACTTC

D gene: TRBD2
clone size: -
V gene: TRBV6-6
J gene: TRBJ2-3
CDR3 protein: CASSLAGADTQYF
CDR3 DNA: TGTGCCAGCAGCCTCGCGGGGGCAGATACGCAGTATTTT

D gene: -
clone size: few
V gene: TRBV5-1
J gene: TRBJ1-1
CDR3 protein: CASSLVVNTEAFF
CDR3 DNA: TGCGCCAGCAGCTTGGTAGTGAACACTGAAGCTTTCTTT

D gene: TRBD2
clone size: -
V gene: TRBV12-5
J gene: TRBJ2-3
CDR3 protein: CASGPRGTSGGLSTDTQYF
CDR3 DNA: TGTGCTAGTGGTCCCCGGGGGACTAGCGGGGGTCTTAGCACAGATACGCAGTATTTT

D gene: -
clone size: -
V gene: TRBV28
J gene: TRBJ1-2
CDR3 protein: CASSFQFYGYTF
CDR3 DNA: TGTGCCAGCAGTTTTCAGTTCTATGGCTACACCTTC

D gene: -
clone size: -
V gene: TRBV18
J gene: TRBJ1-1
CDR3 protein: CASSPPGLRNTEAFF
CDR3 DNA: TGTGCCAGCTCACCACCAGGACTCAGGAACACTGAAGCTTTCTTT

D gene: -
clone size: -
V gene: TRBV6-2/TRBV6-3
J gene: TRBJ2-7
CDR3 protein: CASSYSPAIYEQYF
CDR3 DNA: TGTGCCAGCAGTTATAGTCCTGCTATCTACGAGCAGTACTTC

D gene: TRBD1
clone size: -
V gene: TRBV19
J gene: TRBJ1-2
CDR3 protein: CASSISGGSNYGYTF
CDR3 DNA: TGTGCCAGTAGTATCTCAGGGGGCTCCAACTATGGCTACACCTTC

D gene: TRBD1
clone size: few
V gene: TRBV30
J gene: TRBJ1-5
CDR3 protein: CAWADRGYSNQPQHF
CDR3 DNA: TGTGCCTGGGCGGACAGGGGTTATAGCAATCAGCCCCAGCATTTT

D gene: TRBD1
clone size: -
V gene: TRBV7-9
J gene: TRBJ1-6
CDR3 protein: CASSLTGVGSPLHF
CDR3 DNA: TGTGCCAGCAGCCTGACAGGGGTTGGCTCACCCCTCCACTTT

D gene: -
clone size: -
V gene: TRBV30
J gene: TRBJ1-2
CDR3 protein: CAWSVGQGRNYGYTF
CDR3 DNA: TGTGCCTGGAGTGTAGGGCAGGGGCGCAACTATGGCTACACCTTC

D gene: TRBD2
clone size: -
V gene: TRBV5-1
J gene: TRBJ2-1
CDR3 protein: CASSFRASGSRYEQFF
CDR3 DNA: TGCGCCAGCAGCTTTCGGGCTAGCGGGAGCAGGTATGAGCAGTTCTTC

D gene: -
clone size: -
V gene: TRBV10-2
J gene: TRBJ1-1
CDR3 protein: CASTGYTEAFF
CDR3 DNA: TGCGCCAGCACAGGGTACACTGAAGCTTTCTTT

D gene: -
clone size: -
V gene: TRBV24-1
J gene: TRBJ2-5
CDR3 protein: CATSDPSGLQETQYF
CDR3 DNA: TGTGCCACCAGTGACCCCTCAGGGCTCCAAGAGACCCAGTACTTC